The rows below give T cell receptor beta chains drawn from one sample of a study of blood T cell repertoires in COVID-19. The table came from immunoSEQ multiplex PCR; TCRdb's copy has only in-frame clones and leaves some out. The sample has some 250,000 clones, 80% to 90% seen once. The sample comprised peripheral blood. These receptors came from a man between 35 and 55 years old with active or convalescent COVID-19. Each CDR3 is given with its conserved first and last residue. The order of the fields is D gene, clone size, J gene, V gene, CDR3 DNA, CDR3 protein. D genes are given only for firm matches. The size entry is marked missing in some rows and otherwise reads once, few, many or a size class.

D gene: TRBD1
clone size: once
J gene: TRBJ1-1
V gene: TRBV11-2
CDR3 DNA: TGTGCCAGCAGCGCCGGACAGGGGAACACTGAAGCTTTCTTT
CDR3 protein: CASSAGQGNTEAFF

D gene: -
clone size: -
J gene: TRBJ1-2
V gene: TRBV10-3
CDR3 DNA: TGTGCCATCAACAGGGAGGGAAACTATGGCTACACCTTC
CDR3 protein: CAINREGNYGYTF

D gene: TRBD1
clone size: -
J gene: TRBJ1-2
V gene: TRBV15
CDR3 DNA: TGTGCCACCAGCAGAGAGGAGGGGACAGACTATGGCTACACCTTC
CDR3 protein: CATSREEGTDYGYTF

D gene: -
clone size: -
J gene: TRBJ2-6
V gene: TRBV23-1
CDR3 DNA: TGCGCCAGCAGTCCGACCCACAGGCCTCCCTGGGCCAACGTCCTGACTTTC
CDR3 protein: CASSPTHRPPWANVLTF

D gene: -
clone size: -
J gene: TRBJ2-4
V gene: TRBV18
CDR3 DNA: TGTGCCAGCTCACCACCGGTCGGAGGGGGCGCGGGGAAAAACATTCAGTACTTC
CDR3 protein: CASSPPVGGGAGKNIQYF

D gene: -
clone size: -
J gene: TRBJ1-1
V gene: TRBV14
CDR3 DNA: TGTGCCAGCAGTATCAGTTTCAACACTGAAGCTTTCTTT
CDR3 protein: CASSISFNTEAFF

D gene: TRBD2
clone size: -
J gene: TRBJ2-5
V gene: TRBV29-1
CDR3 DNA: TGCAGCGTTGCACTAGCGGGGGGGGAGACCCAGTACTTC
CDR3 protein: CSVALAGGETQYF

D gene: TRBD1
clone size: -
J gene: TRBJ1-1
V gene: TRBV6-5
CDR3 DNA: TGTGCCACCCTGGGGGGACAGTTGAACACTGAAGCTTTCTTT
CDR3 protein: CATLGGQLNTEAFF

D gene: -
clone size: -
J gene: TRBJ1-1
V gene: TRBV11-2
CDR3 DNA: TGTGCCAGCAGCTTAAGTGGGGGGATCACTGAAGCTTTCTTT
CDR3 protein: CASSLSGGITEAFF

D gene: -
clone size: -
J gene: TRBJ2-7
V gene: TRBV21-1
CDR3 DNA: TGTGCCAGCAGCCCTCGGACTAGCGGGGACACCTACGAGCAGTACTTC
CDR3 protein: CASSPRTSGDTYEQYF

D gene: TRBD1
clone size: -
J gene: TRBJ1-2
V gene: TRBV5-4
CDR3 DNA: TGTGCCAGCAGCTTAGCAGGGGGCGTCACCTATGGCTACACCTTC
CDR3 protein: CASSLAGGVTYGYTF

D gene: -
clone size: -
J gene: TRBJ1-1
V gene: TRBV7-2
CDR3 DNA: TGTGCCAGCAGCTTACGTAGTAACACTGAAGCTTTCTTT
CDR3 protein: CASSLRSNTEAFF

D gene: TRBD1
clone size: -
J gene: TRBJ2-7
V gene: TRBV7-9
CDR3 DNA: TGTGCCAGCAGCTGGGGGGACAGGGGGATTCTCTACGAGCAGTACTTC
CDR3 protein: CASSWGDRGILYEQYF

D gene: -
clone size: -
J gene: TRBJ2-2
V gene: TRBV29-1
CDR3 DNA: TGCAGCGTTTGCAGGGCGAACACCGGGGAGCTGTTTTTT
CDR3 protein: CSVCRANTGELFF

D gene: -
clone size: few
J gene: TRBJ1-2
V gene: TRBV21-1
CDR3 DNA: TGTGCCAGCAGCCGTCCGGGGACAGGGGAAGATGGCTACACCTTC
CDR3 protein: CASSRPGTGEDGYTF

D gene: -
clone size: -
J gene: TRBJ2-5
V gene: TRBV20-1
CDR3 DNA: TGCAGTTCTACTGATACAGGGCCGAAGACCCAGTACTTC
CDR3 protein: CSSTDTGPKTQYF

D gene: -
clone size: -
J gene: TRBJ2-5
V gene: TRBV7-6
CDR3 DNA: TGTGCCAGCAGCTTAGGAAGATCAGTCTACCAAGAGACCCAGTACTTC
CDR3 protein: CASSLGRSVYQETQYF

D gene: -
clone size: -
J gene: TRBJ1-4
V gene: TRBV7-6
CDR3 DNA: TGTGCCAGCAGCTCCCCCGGAGCAACTAATGAAAAACTGTTTTTT
CDR3 protein: CASSSPGATNEKLFF

D gene: TRBD1
clone size: -
J gene: TRBJ1-1
V gene: TRBV25-1
CDR3 DNA: TGTGCCAGCAGGTACCGGGACAGATTAAACACTGAAGCTTTCTTT
CDR3 protein: CASRYRDRLNTEAFF

D gene: TRBD1
clone size: -
J gene: TRBJ2-7
V gene: TRBV6-5
CDR3 DNA: TGTGCCAGCAGTTACGGTTTCCAGGGGGCCTCCTACGAGCAGTACTTC
CDR3 protein: CASSYGFQGASYEQYF

D gene: -
clone size: -
J gene: TRBJ1-3
V gene: TRBV4-3
CDR3 DNA: TGCGCCAGCAGCCAAGATGCGTCGGACTCCTCTGGAAACACCATATATTTT
CDR3 protein: CASSQDASDSSGNTIYF

D gene: -
clone size: -
J gene: TRBJ2-7
V gene: TRBV6-5
CDR3 DNA: TGTGCCAGCAGTTACGGGCAGCCCTACGAGCAGTACTTC
CDR3 protein: CASSYGQPYEQYF

D gene: -
clone size: once
J gene: TRBJ2-2
V gene: TRBV10-2
CDR3 DNA: TGCGCCAGCAGTGAGCAATCCGGGGAGCTGTTTTTT
CDR3 protein: CASSEQSGELFF

D gene: TRBD1
clone size: -
J gene: TRBJ2-7
V gene: TRBV27
CDR3 DNA: TGTGCCAGCAGCTTGGACAGGAACTCCTACGAGCAGTACTTC
CDR3 protein: CASSLDRNSYEQYF